The present T cell receptor (beta chain) was sequenced within a study of T cell changes during pregnancy in multiple sclerosis. Trimming stripped 3 bases from V and 6 bases from J, with 10 bases between. Germline loops: CDR1 SGHDT, CDR2 YYEEEE. The length of the CDR3 is 13 residues. Data came from immunoSEQ multiplex PCR; TCRdb stores just in-frame clones and leaves some out. In the table there are some 49,000 clones, 90% of which are singletons. The clonotype comes from a female donor in good health, enrolled as a control in a pregnancy study. The chain joins TRBV5-6 to TRBJ1-5; TRBD1 is a possible D gene (5 bases). Sequencing was performed on peripheral blood, taken after pregnancy. The CDR3: CASSSGVRQPQHF. CDR3 nucleotides: TGTGCCAGCAGCTCGGGGGTTCGTCAGCCCCAGCATTTT.